A selection of T cell receptor beta chains follows, all from one sample in a study of cytomegalovirus exposure and HLA in healthy donors. Profiling relied on immunoSEQ multiplex PCR, and the TCRdb table lists in-frame clones only, not all of them. The sample has fewer than 100,000 clones, approximately 91% seen once. Source material: PBMCs. The receptor source for this set is a man aged 25-40 years in good health and CMV-seronegative. Each CDR3 is given with its conserved first and last residue.

length: 13; J: TRBJ1-2; V: TRBV19; CDR3: CASSTDRGNGYTF
length: 14; J: TRBJ2-1; V: TRBV10-1; CDR3: CASSETQEGNEQFF
length: 15; J: TRBJ2-3; V: TRBV27; CDR3: CASRTRTSGRDTQYF
length: 14; J: TRBJ1-2; V: TRBV19; CDR3: CASSIGSRDYGYTF
length: 13; J: TRBJ1-1; V: TRBV5-1; CDR3: CASSTGDRTEAFF
length: 17; J: TRBJ2-1; V: TRBV28; CDR3: CASSLDPGRSGRDEQFF
length: 18; J: TRBJ2-6; V: TRBV5-4; CDR3: CASSFGQGAFLGANVLTF
length: 14; J: TRBJ2-2; V: TRBV6-4; CDR3: CASSPGQDTGELFF
length: 15; J: TRBJ1-1; V: TRBV5-1; CDR3: CASSFETGVDTEAFF
length: 14; J: TRBJ1-5; V: TRBV9; CDR3: CASSAGGSNQPQHF
length: 15; J: TRBJ1-2; V: TRBV6-5; CDR3: CASSPSGTVDYGYTF
length: 13; J: TRBJ2-1; V: TRBV5-4; CDR3: CASSIGTIYEQFF
length: 16; J: TRBJ2-7; V: TRBV5-8; CDR3: CASTDLRGVIDYEQYF
length: 13; J: TRBJ1-5; V: TRBV30; CDR3: CAWSASYNQPQHF
length: 19; J: TRBJ2-1; V: TRBV6-1; CDR3: CASSEALGAGQPYYNEQFF
length: 14; J: TRBJ2-7; V: TRBV27; CDR3: CASSLSGSEGAQYF
length: 14; J: TRBJ2-5; V: TRBV6-5; CDR3: CASSSPGLRFTQYF
length: 14; J: TRBJ2-7; V: TRBV6-6; CDR3: CASSYRDRVSEQYF
length: 14; J: TRBJ2-3; V: TRBV7-8; CDR3: CASSPPVHTDTQYF
length: 12; J: TRBJ1-1; V: TRBV30; CDR3: CAWQPGVTEAFF
length: 15; J: TRBJ2-7; V: TRBV9; CDR3: CASSVGQVSSYEQYF
length: 14; J: TRBJ2-2; V: TRBV14; CDR3: CASSSGGAAGELFF
length: 12; J: TRBJ2-7; V: TRBV27; CDR3: CASKRGSYEQYF
length: 18; J: TRBJ1-3; V: TRBV7-3; CDR3: CASSVDRRSERSGNTIYF
length: 15; J: TRBJ2-1; V: TRBV7-9; CDR3: CASSRTTSGHNEQFF
length: 15; J: TRBJ2-7; V: TRBV7-8; CDR3: CASSSGPGGSYEQYF
length: 16; J: TRBJ2-3; V: TRBV7-9; CDR3: CASILAGPVGTDTQYF
length: 15; J: TRBJ1-4; V: TRBV28; CDR3: CASSSYRALNEKLFF
length: 18; J: TRBJ1-2; V: TRBV5-1; CDR3: CASSLQWTGGRENYGYTF
length: 15; J: TRBJ2-7; V: TRBV6-6; CDR3: CASSYSTGTLGEQYF
length: 15; J: TRBJ1-1; V: TRBV5-5; CDR3: CASSHPTQGYTEAFF
length: 15; J: TRBJ2-7; V: TRBV9; CDR3: CASSVGSAQSYEQYF
length: 16; J: TRBJ1-1; V: TRBV6-1; CDR3: CASSEGSQGGRSTGFF
length: 17; J: TRBJ2-1; V: TRBV5-6; CDR3: CASSFGLAGAGYNEQFF
length: 14; J: TRBJ2-5; V: TRBV5-6; CDR3: CASSSDGGAETQYF
length: 14; J: TRBJ1-4; V: TRBV7-2; CDR3: CASSLQGAVEKLFF
length: 14; J: TRBJ1-1; V: TRBV6-5; CDR3: CATKAAGGITEAFF
length: 17; J: TRBJ2-2; V: TRBV19; CDR3: CASSMPSGNSNTGELFF
length: 15; J: TRBJ2-4; V: TRBV6-6; CDR3: CASSRRGGTKNIQYF
length: 15; J: TRBJ2-7; V: TRBV5-1; CDR3: CASRSPDRGFYEQYF
length: 13; J: TRBJ1-1; V: TRBV2; CDR3: CASSQDLAGGAFF
length: 12; J: TRBJ2-1; V: TRBV28; CDR3: CASSLLYNEQFF
length: 17; J: TRBJ2-7; V: TRBV10-2; CDR3: CASEASGSRFPSYEQYF
length: 15; J: TRBJ2-3; V: TRBV18; CDR3: CASSPATPSTDTQYF
length: 18; J: TRBJ1-2; V: TRBV11-2; CDR3: CASSSARLTGDGFWSYTF
length: 14; J: TRBJ1-5; V: TRBV29-1; CDR3: CSVKTGPGNQPQHF
length: 15; J: TRBJ2-7; V: TRBV7-9; CDR3: CASSKTSGRADEQYF
length: 15; J: TRBJ2-2; V: TRBV6-6; CDR3: CAIPKGAFNTGELFF
length: 12; J: TRBJ1-2; V: TRBV28; CDR3: CASSLILDGYTF
length: 15; J: TRBJ2-1; V: TRBV25-1; CDR3: CASSDPGTGPHEQFF
length: 17; J: TRBJ2-5; V: TRBV28; CDR3: CASPPGRQGVGGETQYF
length: 14; J: TRBJ1-1; V: TRBV9; CDR3: CASGTGHSNTEAFF
length: 13; J: TRBJ1-5; V: TRBV27; CDR3: CASSFQVNQPQHF